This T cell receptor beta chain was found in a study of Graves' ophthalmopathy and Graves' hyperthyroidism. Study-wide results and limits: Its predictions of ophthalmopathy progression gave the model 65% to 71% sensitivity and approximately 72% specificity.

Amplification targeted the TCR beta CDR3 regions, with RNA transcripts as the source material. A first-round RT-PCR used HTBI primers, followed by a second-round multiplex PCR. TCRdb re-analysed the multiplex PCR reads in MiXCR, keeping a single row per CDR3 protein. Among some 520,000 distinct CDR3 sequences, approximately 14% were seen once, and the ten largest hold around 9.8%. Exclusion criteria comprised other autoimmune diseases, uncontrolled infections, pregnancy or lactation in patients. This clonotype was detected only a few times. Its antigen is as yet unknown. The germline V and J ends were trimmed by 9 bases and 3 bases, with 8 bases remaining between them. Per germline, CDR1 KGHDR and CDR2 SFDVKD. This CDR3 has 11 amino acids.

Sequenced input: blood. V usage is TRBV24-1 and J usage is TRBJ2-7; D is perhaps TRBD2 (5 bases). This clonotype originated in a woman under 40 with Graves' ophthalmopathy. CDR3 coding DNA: TGTGCCACCCGGGGTCACTACGAGCAGTACTTC. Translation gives CATRGHYEQYF.